Listed below are T cell receptor beta chains from one sample, sequenced in a study of human T cells and chemical hapten exposure. TCRdb re-derived calls from the RACE reads in MiXCR, one entry per CDR3 protein. Of around 99,000 distinct CDR3 sequences listed, about 11% are singletons. Specimen: whole blood, collected in connection with sensitization to the hapten diphenylcyclopropenone (DPC). The source of these receptors is a man aged 35-49 years with alopecia areata. Some clones in this sample may be carry-over from other donors' samples. The CDR3 runs from the conserved cysteine through the conserved F or W. The order of the fields is J gene, clone size, D gene, V gene, CDR3 protein, CDR3 DNA. D genes are given only for firm matches. Only some rows state a clone size, as once, few, many or a class for expanded clones.

TRBJ2-7,-,-,TRBV7-6,CASSRQSILSYEQYF,TGTGCCAGCAGTCGACAGTCTATTCTCTCCTACGAGCAGTACTTC
TRBJ2-6,-,TRBD1,TRBV18,CASSTRGTGGIGANVLTF,TGTGCCAGCTCAACCAGAGGGACAGGGGGCATTGGGGCCAACGTCCTGACTTTC
TRBJ1-4,few,-,TRBV7-2,CASSFRGVFASNEKLFF,TGTGCCAGCAGCTTTCGAGGGGTGTTCGCTTCTAATGAAAAACTGTTTTTT
TRBJ1-1,few,-,TRBV6-4,CASTIPKNGSRNTEAFF,TGTGCCAGCACTATCCCAAAAAATGGCAGCAGGAACACTGAAGCTTTCTTT
TRBJ1-1,-,-,TRBV27,CASSSFLLPGTEAFF,TGTGCCAGCAGTTCCTTCCTCCTACCGGGGACTGAAGCTTTCTTT
TRBJ2-1,-,-,TRBV19,CASSMSREQFF,TGTGCCAGTAGTATGAGTCGAGAGCAGTTCTTC
TRBJ1-2,few,-,TRBV6-5,CASSETGLSGYTF,TGTGCCAGCAGCGAAACAGGGTTGAGTGGCTACACCTTC
TRBJ2-3,many,-,TRBV5-1,CASSLISGGVTDTQYF,TGCGCCAGCAGCTTGATTAGTGGCGGAGTGACAGATACGCAGTATTTT
TRBJ1-2,few,TRBD1,TRBV20-1,CSASTNRGNYGYTF,TGCAGTGCCTCCACAAACAGGGGAAACTATGGCTACACCTTC
TRBJ2-2,few,-,TRBV25-1,CASSQAGESKVGELFF,TGTGCCAGCAGTCAGGCAGGGGAGTCTAAGGTCGGGGAGCTGTTTTTT
TRBJ2-1,-,TRBD2,TRBV7-2,CASSLSFSGRAYNEQFF,TGTGCCAGCAGCTTAAGTTTTAGCGGGAGGGCCTACAATGAGCAGTTCTTC
TRBJ2-6,-,-,TRBV12-3/TRBV12-4,CASSLRQGGLSGANVLTF,TGTGCCAGCAGTTTAAGGCAGGGGGGACTCTCCGGGGCCAACGTCCTGACTTTC
TRBJ2-1,-,-,TRBV24-1,CATSDLRDSHNEQFF,TGTGCCACCAGTGATCTGCGGGACAGCCACAATGAGCAGTTCTTC
TRBJ2-1,-,-,TRBV12-3/TRBV12-4,CASSLRTASEQFF,TGTGCCAGCAGTTTAAGGACGGCGTCTGAGCAGTTCTTC
TRBJ2-7,many,TRBD1,TRBV12-3/TRBV12-4,CASSPQGGVGQYF,TGTGCCAGCAGTCCACAGGGGGGCGTAGGGCAGTACTTC
TRBJ2-6,few,-,TRBV12-3/TRBV12-4,CASTPLQGSGANVLTF,TGTGCCAGCACCCCACTACAGGGCTCTGGGGCCAACGTCCTGACTTTC
TRBJ2-2,few,-,TRBV18,CASSPLWSGSDPGELFF,TGTGCCAGCTCACCACTCTGGTCCGGGAGTGACCCCGGGGAGCTGTTTTTT
TRBJ1-5,few,-,TRBV6-1,CASSGAISNQPQHF,TGTGCCAGCAGTGGGGCCATAAGCAATCAGCCCCAGCATTTT
TRBJ1-2,-,-,TRBV7-9,CASSLGLGGNVYGYTF,TGTGCCAGCAGCTTAGGATTGGGGGGCAATGTCTATGGCTACACCTTC
TRBJ1-5,-,-,TRBV24-1,CATSDSRALDSNQPQHF,TGTGCCACCAGTGATTCCCGGGCCTTGGATAGCAATCAGCCCCAGCATTTT
TRBJ1-1,few,-,TRBV6-5,CASRSRQSTEAFF,TGTGCCAGCAGATCCCGACAGTCTACTGAAGCTTTCTTT
TRBJ2-1,few,TRBD2,TRBV9,CASSVGLAGDEQFF,TGTGCCAGCAGCGTAGGACTAGCGGGAGACGAACAGTTCTTC
TRBJ2-1,-,TRBD2,TRBV7-2,CASSSPSGNYNEQFF,TGTGCCAGCAGCTCCCCTAGCGGGAACTACAATGAGCAGTTCTTC
TRBJ2-5,few,TRBD2,TRBV7-2,CASSWSSGSFWETQYF,TGTGCCAGCAGCTGGTCTAGCGGGAGTTTTTGGGAGACCCAGTACTTC
TRBJ2-1,few,-,TRBV7-9,CASSSLAALGEQFF,TGTGCCAGCAGCTCTCTAGCAGCCTTGGGTGAGCAGTTCTTC
TRBJ1-4,-,-,TRBV5-6,CASSLLQTTNEKLFF,TGTGCCAGCAGCTTGTTACAGACAACTAATGAAAAACTGTTTTTT
TRBJ2-3,few,TRBD2,TRBV7-2,CASSLSLAGGTDTQYF,TGTGCCAGCAGCTTATCTCTAGCGGGAGGAACAGATACGCAGTATTTT
TRBJ1-2,-,-,TRBV6-5,CASSSNRELAPFGYTF,TGTGCCAGCAGTTCAAACAGGGAGCTCGCGCCATTCGGCTACACCTTC
TRBJ2-5,many,-,TRBV30,CAWQEETQYF,TGTGCCTGGCAGGAAGAGACCCAGTACTTC
TRBJ2-7,-,TRBD1,TRBV3-1,CASSQGDRAYEQYF,TGTGCCAGCAGCCAAGGGGACAGGGCCTACGAGCAGTACTTC
TRBJ1-1,many,-,TRBV20-1,CSAGRGHQNTEAFF,TGCAGTGCTGGCCGGGGGCACCAAAACACTGAAGCTTTCTTT
TRBJ1-4,-,-,TRBV6-5,CASSYSITNEKLFF,TGTGCCAGCAGTTACTCTATAACTAATGAAAAACTGTTTTTT
TRBJ2-7,few,-,TRBV20-1,CSARDLLAEQYF,TGCAGTGCTAGAGATCTGCTAGCCGAGCAGTACTTC
TRBJ2-6,few,-,TRBV6-5,CASSYSSAWSMRAGANVLTF,TGTGCCAGCAGTTACTCGTCGGCGTGGTCGATGCGGGCTGGGGCCAACGTCCTGACTTTC
TRBJ1-1,few,-,TRBV5-6,CASRDESGEAFF,TGTGCCAGCAGGGATGAGTCGGGAGAAGCTTTCTTT
TRBJ1-2,few,TRBD1,TRBV7-8,CASSADRAMNYGYTF,TGTGCCAGCAGCGCAGACAGGGCAATGAACTATGGCTACACCTTC
TRBJ2-3,many,TRBD2,TRBV29-1,CSVIWTSGRDTQYF,TGCAGCGTTATCTGGACTAGTGGCAGAGATACGCAGTATTTT
TRBJ1-1,many,-,TRBV12-3/TRBV12-4,CASAGYLEAFF,TGTGCCAGCGCCGGATACCTTGAAGCTTTCTTT
TRBJ2-7,-,TRBD2,TRBV7-2,CASSSGSPGLAGVRQYF,TGTGCCAGCAGCTCGGGCAGCCCGGGACTAGCGGGTGTTAGGCAGTACTTC
TRBJ1-4,many,-,TRBV21-1,CASSRRTAATNEKLFF,TGTGCCAGCAGCAGGAGGACAGCCGCAACTAATGAAAAACTGTTTTTT
TRBJ2-2,-,-,TRBV29-1,CSVEDRVQRNTGELFF,TGCAGCGTTGAAGATCGGGTACAGCGGAACACCGGGGAGCTGTTTTTT
TRBJ2-2,few,-,TRBV12-3/TRBV12-4,CASSLGRSTGELFF,TGTGCCAGCAGTTTAGGGCGGTCCACCGGGGAGCTGTTTTTT
TRBJ2-7,many,TRBD2,TRBV20-1,CSASLLAGLIYEQYF,TGCAGTGCTAGCCTACTAGCGGGACTAATTTACGAGCAGTACTTC
TRBJ2-1,few,TRBD2,TRBV24-1,CATSDFASGRLSSYNEQFF,TGTGCCACCAGTGATTTTGCTAGCGGGAGGCTTAGCTCCTACAATGAGCAGTTCTTC
TRBJ1-2,-,TRBD1,TRBV28,CASSLGTAGGYGYTF,TGTGCCAGCAGTTTAGGGACAGCCGGAGGCTATGGCTACACCTTC
TRBJ2-3,many,-,TRBV5-1,CASSPRQTDTQYF,TGCGCCAGCAGCCCTAGACAGACAGATACGCAGTATTTT
TRBJ2-2,few,-,TRBV7-3,CASSLTAPRGELFF,TGTGCCAGCAGCTTAACGGCCCCGAGAGGGGAGCTGTTTTTT
TRBJ2-5,few,TRBD2,TRBV6-5,CASRYGLAYQETQYF,TGTGCCAGCAGGTACGGACTAGCGTACCAAGAGACCCAGTACTTC
TRBJ1-6,many,-,TRBV20-1,CSAKDSSSSYNSPLHF,TGCAGTGCTAAGGACAGCTCTAGCTCCTATAATTCACCCCTCCACTTT
TRBJ1-5,-,-,TRBV6-5,CASSYSAHYNQPQHF,TGTGCCAGCAGTTACTCGGCGCACTACAATCAGCCCCAGCATTTT
TRBJ1-3,-,-,TRBV7-2,CASSSGLFGNTIYF,TGTGCCAGCAGCTCCGGCCTGTTCGGAAACACCATATATTTT
TRBJ1-6,few,TRBD1,TRBV4-1,CASSQSAGGNSPLHF,TGCGCCAGCAGCCAATCCGCAGGGGGTAATTCACCCCTCCACTTT
TRBJ1-2,few,-,TRBV29-1,CSGAGDSNYGYTF,TGCAGCGGCGCAGGGGATAGTAACTATGGCTACACCTTC
TRBJ2-1,few,-,TRBV12-3/TRBV12-4,CASSSREEQFF,TGTGCCAGCAGTTCACGGGAAGAGCAGTTCTTC
TRBJ2-7,few,TRBD2,TRBV9,CASSASSGSSYEQYF,TGTGCCAGCAGCGCCAGTAGCGGGAGCTCCTACGAGCAGTACTTC
TRBJ1-6,few,-,TRBV6-5,CASSRGSSYNSPLHF,TGTGCCAGCAGTAGGGGCAGCTCCTATAATTCACCCCTCCACTTT
TRBJ2-3,-,TRBD2,TRBV7-9,CASSSGTSPRDTQYF,TGTGCCAGCAGCTCCGGGACTAGCCCGAGGGATACGCAGTATTTT
TRBJ2-1,-,-,TRBV13,CASSLGRRSYNEQFF,TGTGCCAGCAGCTTAGGCCGCAGGTCCTACAATGAGCAGTTCTTC
TRBJ2-7,-,-,TRBV6-5,CASSYGPAASSYEQYF,TGTGCCAGCAGTTACGGTCCGGCTGCCAGCTCCTACGAGCAGTACTTC